The sequence of this T cell receptor beta chain was determined in a study of regulatory T cells in long-lasting Graves disease. The study's findings and limits: There were preferences for TRBV28, TRBJ1-2 and TRBJ2-5 in persistent disease.

Relying on iRepertoire HTBI primers and Arm-PCR of CDR3 regions, the team built TCR beta libraries. TCRdb independently ran MiXCR on the multiplex PCR reads; one entry per CDR3 protein. The top ten hold over 15% of the sample, which has roughly 360,000 distinct CDR3 sequences, about 11% seen once. Described time point: newly diagnosed GD, antithyroid drugs for less than 3 months. PBMC-extracted RNA yielded the TCR library. Those enrolled as patients came out of an endocrinology department in Xi'an, China. At least ten counts were recorded for this clonotype. What it binds is unknown. This CDR3 contains 15 residues. The V and J ends lost 5 bases and 4 bases respectively, with 15 bases between them. Germline V gives CDR1 SGHVS, CDR2 FQNEAQ. A further study also used this sample, focusing on T cells in Graves' hyperthyroidism and ophthalmopathy.

The V gene is TRBV7-8, the J gene TRBJ1-5, with D possibly TRBD1 on 5 matching bases. This specimen was peripheral blood mononuclear cells (PBMCs), taken at new diagnosis, from a patient treated with antithyroid drugs. The clonotype was recovered from a woman between 18 and 29 years old with Graves disease. CDR3 nucleotides: TGTGCCAGCAGCCCACGCGGGACTTGGAATCAGCCCCAGCATTTT. The encoded protein is CASSPRGTWNQPQHF.